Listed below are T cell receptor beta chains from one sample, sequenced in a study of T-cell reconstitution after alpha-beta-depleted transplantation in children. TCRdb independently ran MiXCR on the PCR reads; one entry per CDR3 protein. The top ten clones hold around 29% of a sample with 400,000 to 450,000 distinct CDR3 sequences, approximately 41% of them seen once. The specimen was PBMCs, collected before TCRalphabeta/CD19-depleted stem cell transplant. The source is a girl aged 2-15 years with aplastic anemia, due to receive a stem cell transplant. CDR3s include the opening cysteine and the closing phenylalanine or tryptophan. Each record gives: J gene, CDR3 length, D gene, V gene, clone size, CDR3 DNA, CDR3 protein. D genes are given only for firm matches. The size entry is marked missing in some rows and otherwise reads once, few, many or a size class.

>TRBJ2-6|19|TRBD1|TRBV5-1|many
TGCGCCAGCAGCCACAACCCGGGACAGACTACGTCTGGGGCCAACGTCCTGACTTTC
CASSHNPGQTTSGANVLTF
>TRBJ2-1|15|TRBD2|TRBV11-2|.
TGTGCCAGCAGCTTTTTGGGGACTAGCGCCAATGAGCAGTTCTTC
CASSFLGTSANEQFF
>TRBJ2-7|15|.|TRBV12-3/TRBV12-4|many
TGTGCCAGCAGCCCATATCAAACCGGGGCCTACGAGCAGTACTTC
CASSPYQTGAYEQYF
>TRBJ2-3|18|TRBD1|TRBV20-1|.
TGCAGTGCTAGAGATAGGACCCCCGACAGGGGTCACACAGATACGCAGTATTTT
CSARDRTPDRGHTDTQYF
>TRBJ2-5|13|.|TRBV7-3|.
TGTGCCAGCAGCTTAAATCTAGTAGAGACCCAGTACTTC
CASSLNLVETQYF
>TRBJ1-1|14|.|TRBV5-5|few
TGTGCCAGCAGCTTAGCCAGAACGGGCACTGAAGCTTTCTTT
CASSLARTGTEAFF
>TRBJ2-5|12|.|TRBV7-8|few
TGTGCCAGCAGCCGATTCGGGGAGACCCAGTACTTC
CASSRFGETQYF
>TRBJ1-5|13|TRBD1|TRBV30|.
TGTGCCTGCGGGACAGGGGGTAATCAGCCCCAGCATTTT
CACGTGGNQPQHF
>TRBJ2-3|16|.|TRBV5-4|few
TGTGCCAGCAGCCCTCGTTCATCAGGGGGGACAGATACGCAGTATTTT
CASSPRSSGGTDTQYF
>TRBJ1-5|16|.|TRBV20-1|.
TGCAGCGTGGGCGTAGGACAGTCGGCGGGCAATCAGCCCCAGCATTTT
CSVGVGQSAGNQPQHF
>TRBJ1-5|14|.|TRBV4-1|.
TGCGCCAGCAGCCAAACTCAGGGGACTCAGCCCCAGCATTTT
CASSQTQGTQPQHF
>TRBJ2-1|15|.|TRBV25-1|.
TGTGCCAGCAGTGAAGCCGGGGGCGGGAACAGTGAGCAGTTCTTC
CASSEAGGGNSEQFF
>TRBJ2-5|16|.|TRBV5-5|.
TGTGCCAGCAGCCCAGCTTATATCGGGGGCGGGGAGACCCAGTACTTC
CASSPAYIGGGETQYF
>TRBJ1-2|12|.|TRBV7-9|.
TGTGCCAGCAGCTTAGTGAGCAGGGCCTACACCTTC
CASSLVSRAYTF
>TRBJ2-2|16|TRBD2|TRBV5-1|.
TGCGCCAGCAGCTTGATGGGACTAGCGAACGCCGGGGAGCTGTTTTTT
CASSLMGLANAGELFF
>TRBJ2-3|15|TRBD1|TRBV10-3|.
TGTGCCATCAGTGAGTTGGACAGGGGGCAAGATACGCAGTATTTT
CAISELDRGQDTQYF
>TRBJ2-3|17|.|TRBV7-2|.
TGTGCCAGCAGCTTAGGTTCTGCGGGGGCGAGCACAGATACGCAGTATTTT
CASSLGSAGASTDTQYF
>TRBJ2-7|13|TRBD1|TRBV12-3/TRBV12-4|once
TGTGCCAGCCGGACAGGGGCCCGGTACGAGCAGTACTTC
CASRTGARYEQYF
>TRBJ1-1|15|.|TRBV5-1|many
TGCGCCAGCACCGTTAAGGACGGGAAGAACACTGAAGCTTTCTTT
CASTVKDGKNTEAFF
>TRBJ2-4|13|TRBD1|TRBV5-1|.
TGCGCCAGCAGCCCGGACAGGGTGGACATTCAGTACTTC
CASSPDRVDIQYF
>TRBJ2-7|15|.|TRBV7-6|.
TGTGCCAGCAGCTTAGAAACAGCGCCAAACTACGAGCAGTACTTC
CASSLETAPNYEQYF
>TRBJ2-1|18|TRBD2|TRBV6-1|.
TGTGCCAGCAGTGAATGGGGACTAGCGGGAGGGGACGACAATGAGCAGTTCTTC
CASSEWGLAGGDDNEQFF
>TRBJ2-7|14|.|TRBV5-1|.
TGCGCCAGCAGCGATCGGACGGAGGCCTACGAGCAGTACTTC
CASSDRTEAYEQYF
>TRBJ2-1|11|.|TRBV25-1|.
TGTGCCAGCAAGAGAGGATATGAGCAGTTCTTC
CASKRGYEQFF
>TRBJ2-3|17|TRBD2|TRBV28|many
TGTGCCAGCAGTTTTTTACCGGGAGGTCCTAGCACAGATACGCAGTATTTT
CASSFLPGGPSTDTQYF
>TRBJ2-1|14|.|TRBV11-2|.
TGTGCCAGCAGCTTAGATCGGGGTAGGAATGAGCAGTTCTTC
CASSLDRGRNEQFF
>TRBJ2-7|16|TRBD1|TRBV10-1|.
TGCGCCAGCAGTGATCCCCAGGGACAGGTCTCCTACGAGCAGTACTTC
CASSDPQGQVSYEQYF
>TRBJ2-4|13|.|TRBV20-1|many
TGCAGTGCCCGTCCCACGGGTGACAACATTCAGTACTTC
CSARPTGDNIQYF
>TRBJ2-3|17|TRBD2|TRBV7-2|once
TGTGCCAGCAGCTCTGGACTAGCGGGGGGCCATACAGATACGCAGTATTTT
CASSSGLAGGHTDTQYF
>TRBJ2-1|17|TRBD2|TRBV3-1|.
TGTGCCTGCTCCCTGATGCATAGCGGGAGTACCCACAATGAGCAGTTCTTC
CACSLMHSGSTHNEQFF
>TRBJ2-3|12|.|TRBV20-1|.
TGCAGTCCCCTGGGGGCGCGGGATACGCAGTATTTT
CSPLGARDTQYF
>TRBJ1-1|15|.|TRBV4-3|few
TGCGCCAGCAGCCAAGATCTCGGCCCGTTTCCTGAAGCTTTCTTT
CASSQDLGPFPEAFF
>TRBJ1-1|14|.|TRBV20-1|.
TGCTGTGCTTTTGGCCCTTTGTGGAACACTGAAGCTTTCTTT
CCAFGPLWNTEAFF
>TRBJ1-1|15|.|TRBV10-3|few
TGTGCCATCAGTGATGCGGGGCAGGCGAACACTGAAGCTTTCTTT
CAISDAGQANTEAFF
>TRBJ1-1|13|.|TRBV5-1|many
TGCGCCAGCAGCTTGGCTACGAACACTGAAGCTTTCTTT
CASSLATNTEAFF
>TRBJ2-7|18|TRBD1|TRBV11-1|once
TGTGCCAGCAGCCTCTCTGCACTGCGGGACAGGGGGCACTACGAGCAGTACTTC
CASSLSALRDRGHYEQYF
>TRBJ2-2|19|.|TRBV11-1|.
TGTGCCAGCAGTTTCGATCCGGGACTTTCACCAGCGAACACCGGGGAGCTGTTTTTT
CASSFDPGLSPANTGELFF
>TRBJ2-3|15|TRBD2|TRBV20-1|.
TGCAGTGCTAAAGGTCAGCGGGGATTCACAGATACGCAGTATTTT
CSAKGQRGFTDTQYF
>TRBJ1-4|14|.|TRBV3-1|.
TGTGCCAGCAGCCAACGGGAACGAGGGGAAAAACTGTTTTTT
CASSQRERGEKLFF
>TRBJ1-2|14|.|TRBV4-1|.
TGCGCCAGCAGCCAAGGACCAGGGGTCGACGGCTACACCTTC
CASSQGPGVDGYTF
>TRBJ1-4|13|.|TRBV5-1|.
TGCGCCAGCAGCTTGGCGACTAATGAAAAACTGTTTTTT
CASSLATNEKLFF
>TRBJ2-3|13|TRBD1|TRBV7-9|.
TGTGCCAGCAGACCCGGGACAGCAGATACGCAGTATTTT
CASRPGTADTQYF
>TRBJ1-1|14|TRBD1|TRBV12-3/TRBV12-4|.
TGTGCCAGCAGTTTTAAGGGGGCGTACACTGAAGCTTTCTTT
CASSFKGAYTEAFF
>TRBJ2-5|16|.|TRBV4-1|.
TGCGCCAGCAGCCGTACAAGAGGAGGTCTCGGAGAGACCCAGTACTTC
CASSRTRGGLGETQYF
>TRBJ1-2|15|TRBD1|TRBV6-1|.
TGTGCCAGCAGTGAATGGGACAGGGGAAACTATGGCTACACCTTC
CASSEWDRGNYGYTF
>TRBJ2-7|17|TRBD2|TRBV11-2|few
TGTGCCAGCAGCTACAATGCCTTAGCGGGCCCCTCCTACGAGCAGTACTTC
CASSYNALAGPSYEQYF
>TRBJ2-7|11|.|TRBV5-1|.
TGCGCCAGCAAAGGGGGATACGAGCAGTACTTC
CASKGGYEQYF
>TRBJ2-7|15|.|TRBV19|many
TGTGCCAGTAGTATCGACAGTGGTGGTCTCTACGAGCAGTACTTC
CASSIDSGGLYEQYF
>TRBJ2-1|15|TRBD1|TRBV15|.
TGTGCCACCAGCAGCGGACAGGACCTTTACAATGAGCAGTTCTTC
CATSSGQDLYNEQFF
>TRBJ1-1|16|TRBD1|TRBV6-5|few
TGTGCCAGCAGTTACAGGACAGGGTGGGCGAACACTGAAGCTTTCTTT
CASSYRTGWANTEAFF
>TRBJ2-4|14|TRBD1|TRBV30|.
TGTGCCTGGAGTGCCGGACAGGGCAAAAACATTCAGTACTTC
CAWSAGQGKNIQYF
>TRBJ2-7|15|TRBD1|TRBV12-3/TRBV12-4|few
TGTGCCAGCAGGTCGGGACAGGGGGCTTTGACCGAGCAGTACTTC
CASRSGQGALTEQYF